A selection of T cell receptor beta chains follows, all from one sample in a study of cytomegalovirus exposure and HLA in healthy donors. Produced via immunoSEQ multiplex PCR; TCRdb's table is partial and in-frame only. Of 150,000 to 170,000 clones in the sample, roughly four fifths are singletons; the top ten hold over 1.1%. The material sequenced was PBMCs. The receptors shown here come from a man aged 18-30 years in good health and CMV-seronegative. Both conserved end residues are part of each CDR3. D genes are given only for firm matches. Clone size is not always given. Where it is, it says once, few, many or a class for expanded clones.

once	TRBV10-3	NA	TRBJ1-1	TGTGCCAGCAGCAGGGGTAGGGACACTGAAGCTTTCTTT	CASSRGRDTEAFF
NA	TRBV6-1	NA	TRBJ2-5	TGTGCCAGCAGTGCGTCGTGGGAGCAGTACTTC	CASSASWEQYF
NA	TRBV9	TRBD1	TRBJ2-3	TGTGCCAGCAGCCCCAGACAGGGAGCTAACACAGATACGCAGTATTTT	CASSPRQGANTDTQYF
NA	TRBV10-3	NA	TRBJ2-2	TGTGCCATCAGTGAGCGGCAGGTTAACACCGGGGAGCTGTTTTTT	CAISERQVNTGELFF
NA	TRBV5-1	NA	TRBJ1-4	TGCGCCAGCAGCTTAGGACAGCTTAATGAAAAACTGTTTTTT	CASSLGQLNEKLFF
NA	TRBV7-9	TRBD1	TRBJ2-2	TGTGCCAGCAGGGAAGGGGGCGCGGACACCGGGGAGCTGTTTTTT	CASREGGADTGELFF
NA	TRBV4-3	NA	TRBJ1-1	TGCGCCAGCAGCCCCCGAGGACTCATGGGGACTGAAGCTTTCTTT	CASSPRGLMGTEAFF
NA	TRBV19	NA	TRBJ2-1	TGTGCCAGTACCCCGAGGACAGATGGGACCGTGGGGCAGTTCTTC	CASTPRTDGTVGQFF
many	TRBV5-1	TRBD2	TRBJ2-7	TGCGCCAGCAGCGCCGGGACTAGCGAGCAGTACTTC	CASSAGTSEQYF
NA	TRBV28	TRBD2	TRBJ2-1	TGTGCCAGCAGTTTTCCTTTCCCCCGCCCTAGCGGGGATCCCGGTAATGAGCAGTTCTTC	CASSFPFPRPSGDPGNEQFF
few	TRBV28	TRBD1	TRBJ2-3	TGTGCCAGCAGTCCTAGACAGGGCTTGGGGACCCGGGGCACAGATACGCAGTATTTT	CASSPRQGLGTRGTDTQYF
few	TRBV9	NA	TRBJ2-7	TGTGCCAGCAGCGTCTCACTCGAGAGCGGCGACGAGCAGTACTTC	CASSVSLESGDEQYF
NA	TRBV5-1	NA	TRBJ2-5	TGCGCCAGCAGCGCTACGGGTGGCCTCCAAGAGACCCAGTACTTC	CASSATGGLQETQYF
NA	TRBV5-6	TRBD2	TRBJ2-7	TGTGCCAGCAGCGTCGGACTAGGTCCCTACGAGCAGTACTTC	CASSVGLGPYEQYF
NA	TRBV5-5	NA	TRBJ1-2	TGTGCCAGCAGCTTGCAAACGGACTACTATGGCTACACCTTC	CASSLQTDYYGYTF